Each of the 32 T cell receptor beta chains below was sequenced from the same sample in a study of cytomegalovirus exposure and HLA in healthy donors. 60 Vbeta and 13 Jbeta primers were used in PCR. TCRdb keeps only in-frame clones here, not all; method: immunoSEQ multiplex PCR. The table lists 110,000 or so clones, less than 80% of them singletons. The sample taken for sequencing was PBMCs. These receptors were taken from a woman in her forties in good health and CMV-seropositive.

The chain recombines TRBV6-6 with TRBJ1-1; D may be TRBD1 (5 bases). V was pared by 2 bases and J by 2 bases, with 12 bases between. CDR1 MNHNY and CDR2 SVGAGI come from the germline V gene (reference sequence). The CDR3 extends over 15 amino acids. CDR3 in amino acids: CASSYIGAGNTEAFF. In DNA, the CDR3 is TGTGCCAGCAGTTACATCGGGGCGGGAAACACTGAAGCTTTCTTT.

The V call is TRBV6-5, the J call TRBJ1-1; weak D call: TRBD1 (5 bases). The V gene's germline CDR1 is MNHEY and CDR2 SVGAGI. There are 16 residues in the CDR3. The V end lost 2 bases, the J end lost 4 bases, and 17 bases lay between the germline ends. CDR3 DNA: TGTGCCAGCAGTTACGCCCCGGGGGGGGTCGTCACTGAAGCTTTCTTT. Translating gives CASSYAPGGVVTEAFF.

The chain recombines TRBV7-6 with TRBJ2-5; 10 bases match TRBD2. Germline lookup yields CDR1 SGHVS and CDR2 FNYEAQ. J gave up 2 bases and V 6 bases, and 3 bases lay outside the gene matches. This CDR3 is built from 14 residues. The CDR3 region is CASSIAGGQETQYF. CDR3 DNA: TGTGCCAGCAGTATAGCGGGAGGTCAAGAGACCCAGTACTTC.

As for this clone: At one boundary the junction diverges from the germline segment, which might be a read error. The V gene is TRBV19, the J gene TRBJ1-2, with 7 bases lining up with TRBD1. The CDR3 has 16 residues. Per the germline V gene, CDR1 is LNHDA and CDR2 is SQIVND (reference sequence). CDR3 coding DNA: TGTGCCAGTACTATAACGGCAGGGCCAGGGGGCTATGGCTACACCTTC. Its translation: CASTITAGPGGYGYTF.

V gene TRBV7-2 combines with J gene TRBJ2-5, with 7 positions matching TRBD1. Trimming at V came to 5 bases and at J to 3 bases, leaving 6 bases not matched to a gene. CDR1 and CDR2 (germline): SGHTA, FQGNSA. This CDR3 is 14 amino acids long. CDR3 in DNA: TGTGCCAGCAGCCAAAAGACAGGGAAAGAGACCCAGTACTTC. It is translated as CASSQKTGKETQYF.

This clone was seen a few times. CDR3 loop: CASSGTGLVNPYGYTF. As DNA, the CDR3 is TGTGCCAGCAGCGGGACAGGGTTGGTAAATCCTTATGGCTACACCTTC. V gene TRBV28 combines with J gene TRBJ1-2; 9 nucleotides agree with TRBD1. Per germline, CDR1 MDHEN and CDR2 SYDVKM. The CDR3 sequence is 16 residues long. The J segment lost 5 bases and the V segment lost 6 bases, leaving 13 bases of the junction unmatched.

The chain combines TRBV5-4 with TRBJ2-7; D possibly corresponds to TRBD2 (6 bases). The length of the CDR3 is 14 residues. V lost 4 bases, J lost 0 bases, and 11 bases lay in between. CDR1 and CDR2 (germline): SGHNT, YYREEE (reference sequence). Here the CDR3 reads CASSPLRDSYEQYF. DNA of the CDR3: TGTGCCAGCAGCCCCCTGCGGGACTCCTACGAGCAGTACTTC.

The genes are TRBV7-8 and TRBJ1-1, with D perhaps matching TRBD1 (5 bases). The V and J ends lost 4 bases and 1 base respectively, with 16 bases between them. This CDR3 has 16 residues. In germline, CDR1 is SGHVS, CDR2 FQNEAQ. The CDR3 nucleotides are TGTGCCAGCAGCTACCCCCGGCAGCAGGGGAACACTGAAGCTTTCTTT. Protein sequence: CASSYPRQQGNTEAFF.

The chain combines TRBV11-3 with TRBJ2-2, with D possibly matching TRBD2 (5 bases). Germline CDR1 SGHNT, CDR2 YENEEA. This CDR3 is built from 13 residues. The ends were cut back, 5 bases at V and 6 bases at J, with 10 bases in the middle. The CDR3: CASSRTRAGELFF. The CDR3 bases are TGTGCCAGCAGCCGGACGCGGGCCGGGGAGCTGTTTTTT.

The chain couples TRBV6-5 to TRBJ1-1; D possibly corresponds to TRBD1 (6 bases). This CDR3 region has 14 residues. The germline V gene has CDR1 MNHEY and CDR2 SVGAGI. Trimming removed 4 bases from V and 1 base from J, with 10 bases in between. The CDR3 DNA sequence: TGTGCCAGCAGTTGGCAGGGGACGAACACTGAAGCTTTCTTT. Its protein product is CASSWQGTNTEAFF.

This clone occurred a few times. The chain carries TRBV30 and TRBJ1-5; 7 nucleotides line up with TRBD1. CDR1 GTSNPN and CDR2 SVGIG come from the germline V gene (reference sequence). Trimming took 1 base from V and 4 from J; bases not matched to a gene: 1. The CDR3 consists of 13 residues. CDR3 protein: CAWSEQGNQPQHF. CDR3 nucleotides: TGTGCCTGGAGTGAACAGGGGAATCAGCCCCAGCATTTT.

The chain employs TRBV29-1 and TRBJ1-4; 7 bases line up with TRBD1. Germline V lookup: CDR1 SQVTM, CDR2 ANQGSEA. Germline trimming cut 4 bases from V and 8 bases from J; bases unmatched to any gene: 4. The CDR3 covers 12 residues. CDR3 sequence: CSVAQGDEKLFF. CDR3 nucleotides: TGCAGCGTTGCCCAGGGGGACGAAAAACTGTTTTTT.

V and J are TRBV19 and TRBJ1-2; D remains unclear. Germline values: CDR1 LNHDA, CDR2 SQIVND (reference sequence). V lost 6 bases and J lost 5, with 10 bases in between. The CDR3 sequence is 12 residues long. CDR3 protein: CASRSEVYGYTF. The CDR3 DNA follows: TGTGCCAGTAGATCAGAGGTATATGGCTACACCTTC.

The chain has TRBV7-8 and TRBJ2-5; D is perhaps TRBD1 (6 bases). The J call could be wrong; TRBJ2-7 is a better fit for the DNA end. The V gene's germline CDR1 is SGHVS and CDR2 FQNEAQ. The CDR3 runs 15 residues. CDR3: CASSLNRVSSYEQYF. CDR3 coding DNA: TGTGCCAGCAGCTTAAACAGGGTTAGCTCCTACGAGCAGTACTTC.

This chain links TRBV29-1 with TRBJ2-2; 7 bases match TRBD2. The CDR3 covers 17 residues. Germline V CDR1 and CDR2: SQVTM, ANQGSEA. Unmatched junction bases numbered 15, after V lost 3 bases and J lost 5 bases. The CDR3 nucleotides read TGCAGCGTTGACCTCGGAACTGTCGGGGGGAGGACCGGGGAGCTGTTTTTT. As protein: CSVDLGTVGGRTGELFF.

The rearrangement links TRBV9 to TRBJ2-6; 8 bases are a match to TRBD1. This CDR3 is 18 amino acids long. Trimming removed 0 bases from V and 4 bases from J; junction bases left unmatched: 9. From germline, CDR1 is SGDLS and CDR2 YYNGEE. The CDR3 nucleotides are TGTGCCAGCAGCGTAGGGCTCGGACAGGGTTCAGGGGCCAACGTCCTGACTTTC. Amino acids: CASSVGLGQGSGANVLTF. The whole variable domain, filled in from reference TRBV9 and TRBJ2-6, reads DSGVTQTPKHLITATGQRVTLRCSPRSGDLSVYWYQQSLDQGLQFLIQYYNGEERAKGNILERFSAQQFPDLHSELNLSSLELGDSALYFCASSVGLGQGSGANVLTFGAGSRLTVL.

V and J are TRBV30 and TRBJ1-1; D might be TRBD1 (6 bases). The CDR3 sequence is 13 residues long. Deletions cut 5 bases from V and 5 bases from J, with 15 bases between. Germline CDR1 GTSNPN, CDR2 SVGIG (reference sequence). The CDR3 loop is CAWGQGKRTEAFF. The CDR3 nucleotides are TGTGCCTGGGGCCAGGGGAAGAGAACTGAAGCTTTCTTT.

The chain recombines TRBV6-5 with TRBJ2-5; D perhaps matches TRBD2 (6 bases). Per germline, CDR1 MNHEY and CDR2 SVGAGI. The CDR3 consists of 14 residues. The V end lost 2 bases, the J end lost 3 bases, and 10 bases lay between the germline ends. DNA for the CDR3: TGTGCCAGCAGTTACCTGGGGGAGGAAGAGACCCAGTACTTC. Protein: CASSYLGEEETQYF.

The chain combines TRBV9 with TRBJ2-1; D not resolved. Trimming took off 0 bases at V and 0 bases at J, with 7 bases between the two ends. The CDR3 covers 15 residues. CDR1 SGDLS and CDR2 YYNGEE come from the germline V gene. As DNA, the CDR3 is TGTGCCAGCAGCGTAGGGTGGAGCTCCTACAATGAGCAGTTCTTC. This gives the protein CASSVGWSSYNEQFF.

The chain combines TRBV6-1 with TRBJ2-1, with a tentative D call TRBD2 (7 bases). Trimming removed 4 bases from V and 4 bases from J, with 11 bases in between. CDR3 length: 14 amino acids. The germline V gene has CDR1 MNHNS and CDR2 SASEGT. Written as DNA, the CDR3 is TGTGCCAGCAGTGTCAGCGGGACATACAATGAGCAGTTCTTC. Encoded protein: CASSVSGTYNEQFF.

CDR3 residues: CASSLTPNQGYEQYF. The DNA of the CDR3 is TGTGCCAGCAGCTTAACCCCCAACCAGGGGTACGAGCAGTACTTC. The chain couples TRBV13 to TRBJ2-7, with D possibly being TRBD1 (6 bases). Germline assignment: CDR1 PRHDT and CDR2 FYEKMQ (reference sequence). The CDR3 sequence is 15 residues long. Deletions cut 2 bases from V and 4 bases from J, with 15 bases between. Full variable domain (remainder filled in from reference TRBV13 and TRBJ2-7): AAGVIQSPRHLIKEKRETATLKCYPIPRHDTVYWYQQGPGQDPQFLISFYEKMQSDKGSIPDRFSAQQFSDYHSELNMSSLELGDSALYFCASSLTPNQGYEQYFGPGTRLTVT.

J is TRBJ2-7 and V is TRBV4-1, with a weak D call TRBD2 (6 bases). V was shortened by 0 bases and J by 4 bases, with 13 bases between the two germline ends. Looked up from germline, CDR1 is MGHRA and CDR2 is YSYEKL. The CDR3 is 15 residues long. CDR3 residues: CASSQDGGVVYEQYF. DNA of the CDR3: TGCGCCAGCAGCCAAGATGGCGGGGTGGTTTACGAGCAGTACTTC.

The chain combines TRBV13 with TRBJ2-7; the match to TRBD1 covers 9 bases. The CDR3 spans 14 residues. Germline V gives CDR1 PRHDT, CDR2 FYEKMQ (reference sequence). J lost 6 bases, V lost 1 base, and 4 bases had no gene match. The CDR3 DNA reads as TGTGCCAGCAGCTTAGTACAGGGGGCGCGCGAGCAGTACTTC. Protein sequence: CASSLVQGAREQYF.

This clone was observed a handful of times. The chain couples TRBV19 to TRBJ2-2; 7 nucleotides match TRBD2. CDR1 and CDR2 (germline): LNHDA, SQIVND (reference sequence). The CDR3 contains 16 residues. V gave up 4 bases and J gave up 4 bases; unmatched junction bases: 9. The CDR3: CASSTYSSGVTGELFF. Written as DNA, the CDR3 is TGTGCCAGTAGTACCTATTCTAGCGGTGTCACCGGGGAGCTGTTTTTT.

This clone was observed once. The CDR3 DNA sequence: TGTGCCTGGAGCTCTATCAGGACTAGCGGGAGTTTCCTTCATGAGCAGTTCTTC. Residues: CAWSSIRTSGSFLHEQFF. The rearrangement uses TRBV30 and TRBJ2-1, with 13 bases aligning to TRBD2. Germline values: CDR1 GTSNPN, CDR2 SVGIG (reference sequence). This CDR3 region has 18 residues. Trimming took 3 bases from V and 8 from J; bases not matched to a gene: 16.

This clone was recorded a few times. The rearrangement joins TRBV10-2 to TRBJ2-1; the match to TRBD2 covers 15 bases. The CDR3 loop spans 18 amino acids. The V gene's germline CDR1 is WSHSY and CDR2 SAAADI. The trim removed 6 bases at V and 6 bases at J, leaving 12 bases unmatched. In DNA, the CDR3 is TGCGCCAGCAGGCTAGGACTAGCGGGGGGGCCAGTCCTCAATGAGCAGTTCTTC. Amino acid sequence: CASRLGLAGGPVLNEQFF.

This clone appeared once. This CDR3 is CASSLRASSYEQYF. The CDR3 DNA reads as TGTGCCAGCTCACTCAGAGCTAGCTCCTACGAGCAGTACTTC. This rearrangement joins TRBV18 to TRBJ2-7; D is undetermined. CDR1 KGHSH and CDR2 LQKENI come from the germline V gene. The CDR3 totals 14 residues. Trimming took 4 bases from V and 0 from J, leaving 10 bases between them.

The genes are TRBV5-1 and TRBJ2-5; 7 nucleotides line up with TRBD2. V lost 4 bases and J lost 2; bases outside the gene matches: 2. Germline-derived CDR1 and CDR2 are SGHRS and YFSETQ. The CDR3 loop spans 13 amino acids. The DNA for the CDR3 is TGCGCCAGCAGCGGAGCGGGGCAAGAGACCCAGTACTTC. Its translation: CASSGAGQETQYF. Using reference TRBV5-1 and TRBJ2-5 for the parts outside the CDR3, the full variable domain is KAGVTQTPRYLIKTRGQQVTLSCSPISGHRSVSWYQQTPGQGLQFLFEYFSETQRNKGNFPGRFSGRQFSNSRSEMNVSTLELGDSALYLCASSGAGQETQYFGPGTRLLVL.

The V call is TRBV5-5, the J call TRBJ1-2; 11 bases are shared with TRBD1. CDR3 length equals 15 residues. Germline V lookup: CDR1 SGHKS, CDR2 YYEKEE (reference sequence). V was pared by 4 bases and J by 5 bases, with 7 bases of the junction left unmatched. The CDR3 bases are TGTGCCAGCAGCACTCGGACAGGGGGCGAGTATGGCTACACCTTC. Amino acids: CASSTRTGGEYGYTF. The whole variable domain, remainder taken from reference TRBV5-5 and TRBJ1-2, is DAGVTQSPTHLIKTRGQQVTLRCSPISGHKSVSWYQQVLGQGPQFIFQYYEKEERGRGNFPDRFSARQFPNYSSELNVNALLLGDSALYLCASSTRTGGEYGYTFGSGTRLTVV.

This chain uses TRBV9 with TRBJ1-1; TRBD1 might be the D (6 bases). With 3 bases removed from V and 4 bases from J, the gap between germline ends came to 10 bases. Germline V gene lookup returns CDR1 SGDLS and CDR2 YYNGEE. This CDR3 region has 13 residues. CDR3 sequence reads: CASSAGQSTEAFF. CDR3 nucleotide sequence: TGTGCCAGCAGCGCCGGACAGAGCACTGAAGCTTTCTTT.

The gene calls are TRBV7-9 and TRBJ2-5, with TRBD2 as a possible D gene (5 bases). The V end was cut by 1 base, the J end by 5 bases, with 14 bases between. From germline, CDR1 is SEHNR and CDR2 FQNEAQ (reference sequence). CDR3 size: 15 residues. For the CDR3, the DNA is TGTGCCAGCAGCTTAGTAGGCTGGACGGGGGAGACCCAGTACTTC. It yields the protein CASSLVGWTGETQYF.

The V gene is TRBV6-1, the J gene TRBJ1-2; D is unresolved. The CDR3 has 14 residues. CDR1 MNHNS and CDR2 SASEGT come from the germline V gene. V was trimmed by 2 bases and J by 7 bases, leaving 14 bases between them. The CDR3 sequence: CASSEQTTSGGYTF. The CDR3 DNA is TGTGCCAGCAGTGAACAGACTACCTCCGGTGGCTACACCTTC.